Each of the 32 T cell receptor beta chains below was sequenced from the same sample in a study of beta chain features in type 1 diabetes. The study, taken as a whole, reports: Among all four CD4+ subsets, Type 1 diabetes patients had TCRB CDR3s that were moderately but significantly shorter.

No antigen has been assigned to these receptors. Reverse transcribing all isolated RNA meant expressed TCRB transcripts were sequenced. Measured with immunoSEQ multiplex PCR; TCRdb has only the in-frame clones, and not every one. The table shows some 640,000 clones, with more than 13% occurring only once. The sequenced material came from naive CD4+ T cells from blood. The receptor source for this set is a man aged 18 to 29 with type 1 diabetes.

This clone was seen a few times. The rearrangement joins TRBV13 to TRBJ1-2; 8 bases are a match to TRBD1. Germline CDR1 is PRHDT and CDR2 is FYEKMQ (reference sequence). J lost 8 bases, V lost 8 bases, and 19 bases had no gene match. This CDR3 spans 16 amino acids. The DNA for the CDR3 is TGTGCCAGCCGAGACTCTAGGATTGGACAGGGTACCGGCTACACCTTC. Amino acid sequence: CASRDSRIGQGTGYTF.

The chain recombines TRBV29-1 with TRBJ1-2, with 9 bases matching TRBD1. Trimming cost V 5 bases and J 4 bases; bases outside gene matches: 14. CDR3 length: 16 amino acids. CDR1 is SQVTM, CDR2 ANQGSEA, per germline. DNA of the CDR3: TGCAGCGTTTGGGTCCACTCGGGACAGGGTGGCTATGGCTACACCTTC. As protein: CSVWVHSGQGGYGYTF.

The rearrangement joins TRBV5-1 to TRBJ1-1; 8 nucleotides agree with TRBD1. In germline, CDR1 is SGHRS, CDR2 YFSETQ. Losses at the gene ends were 1 base for V and 7 bases for J; bases not matched to a gene: 12. There are 16 residues in the CDR3. The CDR3 DNA sequence: TGCGCCAGCAGCTTGTCGGGTCGGACAGGGAATGATGAAGCTTTCTTT. Its protein is CASSLSGRTGNDEAFF.

This clone has only a few counts. This rearrangement joins TRBV7-2 to TRBJ2-1, with D unresolved. CDR1 is SGHTA and CDR2 is FQGNSA in the germline V gene. V was trimmed by 4 bases and J by 4 bases, leaving 8 bases between them. This CDR3 has 13 residues. CDR3 bases: TGTGCCAGCAGCTCATACAGATACAATGAGCAGTTCTTC. Protein product: CASSSYRYNEQFF.

This chain uses TRBV7-2 with TRBJ1-6; possible D gene TRBD1, 5 bases. CDR1 is SGHTA and CDR2 is FQGNSA in the germline V gene. The CDR3 is made up of 17 amino acids. Trimming removed 1 base from V and 11 bases from J, with 21 bases in between. The CDR3 DNA reads as TGTGCCAGCAGCTTAGACGTGGGGGGAGATATAATTCCACCCCTCCACTTT. Amino acid sequence: CASSLDVGGDIIPPLHF.

This clone was detected only a few times. The chain employs TRBV30 and TRBJ2-6; unclear D gene. The CDR3 runs 13 residues. Trimming left V 5 bases short and J 0 bases short, with 5 bases between. The germline CDR1 and CDR2 sequences are GTSNPN and SVGIG (reference sequence). CDR3 DNA sequence: TGTGCCTGGGGATCCTCTGGGGCCAACGTCCTGACTTTC. It translates to CAWGSSGANVLTF.

V usage is TRBV4-1 and J usage is TRBJ1-5, with D maybe TRBD1 (5 bases). Trimming took off 1 base at V and 3 bases at J, with 13 bases between the two ends. Germline CDR1 MGHRA, CDR2 YSYEKL. The CDR3 contains 16 residues. As DNA, the CDR3 is TGCGCCAGCAGCCAAGTTCCAGGGCTAAACAATCAGCCCCAGCATTTT. Its protein product is CASSQVPGLNNQPQHF.

The chain is built from TRBV30 and TRBJ1-3, with D maybe TRBD1 (6 bases). The V and J ends lost 4 bases and 4 bases respectively, with 14 bases between them. The CDR3 has 14 residues. The germline V gene has CDR1 GTSNPN and CDR2 SVGIG (reference sequence). The CDR3 here is CAWNLQGRGNTIYF. The CDR3 bases are TGTGCCTGGAACCTACAGGGTAGGGGAAACACCATATATTTT.

This clone has only a few counts. The rearrangement joins TRBV30 to TRBJ2-2; D is unclear. CDR1 is GTSNPN and CDR2 is SVGIG in the germline V gene (reference sequence). The germline V and J ends were trimmed by 3 bases and 4 bases, with 15 bases remaining between them. The CDR3 contains 15 residues. The CDR3 DNA follows: TGTGCCTGGAGCCCTGCGTGGGTCTCCACCGGGGAGCTGTTTTTT. The encoded protein is CAWSPAWVSTGELFF. Full variable domain (remainder filled in from reference TRBV30 and TRBJ2-2): SQTIHQWPATLVQPVGSPLSLECTVEGTSNPNLYWYRQAAGRGLQLLFYSVGIGQISSEVPQNLSASRPQDRQFILSSKKLLLSDSGFYLCAWSPAWVSTGELFFGEGSRLTVL.

This clone was detected a few times. The J gene is TRBJ1-1, the V gene TRBV30, with 8 bases identical to TRBD1. V was pared by 4 bases and J by 11 bases, with 12 bases of the junction left unmatched. This CDR3 is 13 amino acids long. Per germline, CDR1 GTSNPN and CDR2 SVGIG (reference sequence). The CDR3, as DNA: TGTGCCTGGAATCTAGGGCAGGGGGCGTCTGCTTTCTTT. The encoded protein is CAWNLGQGASAFF.

J is TRBJ2-1 and V is TRBV2; D gene uncertain. The germline V and J ends were trimmed by 7 bases and 5 bases, with 9 bases remaining between them. This CDR3 spans 12 amino acids. The germline CDR1 and CDR2 sequences are SNHLY and FYNNEI. The CDR3 is CASKLQDNEQFF. As DNA, the CDR3 is TGTGCCAGCAAACTCCAGGACAATGAGCAGTTCTTC. Full variable domain (outside the CDR3, taken from reference TRBV2 and TRBJ2-1): EPEVTQTPSHQVTQMGQEVILRCVPISNHLYFYWYRQILGQKVEFLVSFYNNEISEKSEIFDDQFSVERPDGSNFTLKIRSTKLEDSAMYFCASKLQDNEQFFGPGTRLTVL.

This chain connects TRBV11-2 to TRBJ2-3, with D maybe TRBD1 (6 bases). Germline CDR1 reads SGHAT; CDR2 reads FQNNGV. The CDR3 is made up of 13 amino acids. V was clipped by 4 bases and J by 1 base, with 6 bases between them. In DNA form, the CDR3 reads TGTGCCAGCAGCTCAGGGGGCACAGATACGCAGTATTTT. Its protein is CASSSGGTDTQYF.

The chain carries TRBV14 and TRBJ2-1, with 8 bases lining up with TRBD2. V trimming: 2 bases; J trimming: 13 bases; junction bases outside the gene matches: 10. Germline assignment: CDR1 SGHDN and CDR2 FVKESK. This CDR3 has 14 residues. The DNA of the CDR3 is TGTGCCAGCAGCCAAAATGGGATAGCGGGAATCCAGTTCTTC. Translating gives CASSQNGIAGIQFF.

This chain links TRBV5-1 with TRBJ1-1; D gene unclear. The CDR3 consists of 14 residues. With 2 bases removed from V and 4 bases from J, the gap between germline ends came to 12 bases. Germline CDR1 and CDR2: SGHRS and YFSETQ. This CDR3 reads CASSFQGIGTEAFF. CDR3 sequence (DNA): TGCGCCAGCAGCTTCCAAGGTATCGGCACTGAAGCTTTCTTT.

The chain is built from TRBV11-2 and TRBJ2-2; the D gene is possibly TRBD2 (5 bases). Germline V gene lookup returns CDR1 SGHAT and CDR2 FQNNGV. The CDR3 contains 17 residues. V was clipped by 3 bases and J by 0 bases, with 14 bases between them. CDR3 DNA: TGTGCCAGCAGCTTGGGCCCTAGCCTCGCGAACACCGGGGAGCTGTTTTTT. Its protein is CASSLGPSLANTGELFF.

This clone was seen a handful of times. The CDR3, as DNA: TGTGCCAGCTCACCAGAGGCAGGGGGCGGCTCTGAAGCTTTCTTT. It encodes CASSPEAGGGSEAFF. The V gene is TRBV18, the J gene TRBJ1-1; 8 bases are a match to TRBD1. Germline V gene sequence: CDR1 KGHSH, CDR2 LQKENI. V lost 2 bases and J lost 6; bases outside the gene matches: 8. This CDR3 comprises 15 residues. The complete variable domain, with remaining parts taken from reference TRBV18 and TRBJ1-1, reads NAGVMQNPRHLVRRRGQEARLRCSPMKGHSHVYWYRQLPEEGLKFMVYLQKENIIDESGMPKERFSAEFPKEGPSILRIQQVVRGDSAAYFCASSPEAGGGSEAFFGQGTRLTVV.

J is TRBJ1-1 and V is TRBV9; 9 bases fit TRBD1. The V segment lost 0 bases and the J segment 4 bases; nucleotides outside the gene matches: 13. The CDR3 loop spans 18 amino acids. Germline V CDR1 and CDR2: SGDLS, YYNGEE. CDR3 sequence: CASSVGLGTGRSGTEAFF. DNA for the CDR3: TGTGCCAGCAGCGTAGGTCTTGGGACAGGGCGGTCGGGCACTGAAGCTTTCTTT.

This clone was seen only a few times. The rearrangement uses TRBV5-4 and TRBJ2-5; D perhaps matches TRBD1 (5 bases). CDR3 length: 15 residues. V lost 0 bases, J lost 5 bases, and 14 bases lay in between. From germline, CDR1 is SGHNT and CDR2 YYREEE (reference sequence). The CDR3 is CASSLAAHSGETQYF. In DNA form, the CDR3 reads TGTGCCAGCAGCTTGGCAGCTCATTCAGGGGAGACCCAGTACTTC.

The table lists this clone with a few counts. The chain recombines TRBV2 with TRBJ2-1; tentatively, D is TRBD1 (5 bases). This CDR3 has 13 amino acids. V lost 6 bases and J lost 4, with 10 bases in between. Germline V gene sequence: CDR1 SNHLY, CDR2 FYNNEI. The CDR3 bases are TGTGCCAGCAGGGAGACAGTTTACAATGAGCAGTTCTTC. This gives the protein CASRETVYNEQFF. Full variable domain (outside the CDR3, taken from reference TRBV2 and TRBJ2-1): EPEVTQTPSHQVTQMGQEVILRCVPISNHLYFYWYRQILGQKVEFLVSFYNNEISEKSEIFDDQFSVERPDGSNFTLKIRSTKLEDSAMYFCASRETVYNEQFFGPGTRLTVL.

The table lists this clone with a few counts. The chain employs TRBV7-2 and TRBJ2-5; TRBD1 agrees at 7 bases. Germline trimming cut 5 bases from V and 2 bases from J; bases unmatched to any gene: 8. Per the germline V gene, CDR1 is SGHTA and CDR2 is FQGNSA. The CDR3 runs to 15 residues. In nucleotides, the CDR3 is TGTGCCAGCAGCCGACACCGACAGGGTCAAGAGACCCAGTACTTC. This codes for CASSRHRQGQETQYF.

The V and J genes are TRBV30 and TRBJ1-5; the match to TRBD1 covers 8 bases. The germline CDR1 and CDR2 sequences are GTSNPN and SVGIG (reference sequence). V gave up 0 bases and J gave up 3 bases; unmatched junction bases: 4. CDR3 length: 15 amino acids. The CDR3 loop reads CAWSVQTGDNQPQHF. In DNA, the CDR3 is TGTGCCTGGAGTGTCCAGACAGGGGACAATCAGCCCCAGCATTTT.

The genes are TRBV10-3 and TRBJ2-5, with 8 bases lining up with TRBD1. Unmatched junction bases numbered 5, after V lost 0 bases and J lost 5 bases. Germline loops: CDR1 ENHRY, CDR2 SYGVKD. The CDR3 is made up of 15 amino acids. The CDR3: CAISESSRGRETQYF. The CDR3 region has the DNA TGTGCCATCAGTGAGTCGTCCAGGGGGCGGGAGACCCAGTACTTC.

The V call is TRBV6-1, the J call TRBJ2-7; no clear D gene. V was cut by 4 bases and J by 0 bases, with 19 bases left in between. This CDR3 comprises 17 residues. CDR1 is MNHNS, CDR2 SASEGT, per germline. The CDR3 bases are TGTGCCAGCAGTGGCGCCCTTCAAACCCCGAGCTCCTACGAGCAGTACTTC. It encodes CASSGALQTPSSYEQYF.

CDR3 amino acids: CAWSPLGLYGYTF. The CDR3 DNA reads TGTGCCTGGAGTCCCTTGGGGCTGTATGGCTACACCTTC. This rearrangement joins TRBV30 to TRBJ1-2, with a weak D call TRBD1 (5 bases). The CDR3 spans 13 residues. V was clipped by 2 bases and J by 5 bases, with 12 bases between them. CDR1 is GTSNPN, CDR2 SVGIG, per germline (reference sequence).

V is TRBV29-1 and J is TRBJ2-5, with 12 bases lining up with TRBD2. CDR3 length: 15 residues. Germline CDR1 and CDR2: SQVTM and ANQGSEA. The V gene end was trimmed by 8 bases and the J gene end by 2 bases; junction bases not matched to a gene: 9. The CDR3 sequence: CSSSGTSGFQETQYF. The CDR3 nucleotides are TGCAGCTCCTCCGGGACTAGCGGGTTTCAAGAGACCCAGTACTTC.

This clone was detected only a few times. V usage is TRBV7-2 and J usage is TRBJ2-5, with TRBD1 as a possible D gene (6 bases). The V end was cut by 2 bases, the J end by 1 base, with 14 bases between. Germline V gene sequence: CDR1 SGHTA, CDR2 FQGNSA. The CDR3 is 16 residues long. This CDR3 is CASSLSSDSRQETQYF. The CDR3 DNA reads TGTGCCAGCAGCTTATCCTCGGACAGCCGCCAAGAGACCCAGTACTTC.

This clone has more than one count but fewer than ten. J is TRBJ2-7 and V is TRBV30; 15 bases agree with TRBD2. CDR1 and CDR2 (germline): GTSNPN, SVGIG (reference sequence). V gave up 4 bases and J gave up 1 base; unmatched junction bases: 8. The CDR3 has 17 amino acids. The CDR3 protein is CAWTGGLAGGVSYEQYF. CDR3 DNA sequence: TGTGCCTGGACCGGCGGACTAGCGGGAGGGGTATCCTACGAGCAGTACTTC.

The V gene is TRBV7-9, the J gene TRBJ1-2; TRBD1 matches at 8 bases. Germline loops: CDR1 SEHNR, CDR2 FQNEAQ (reference sequence). J lost 4 bases, V lost 3 bases, and 4 bases had no gene match. The CDR3 sequence is 14 residues long. The CDR3 region is CASSFWDRSYGYTF. DNA for the CDR3: TGTGCCAGCAGCTTTTGGGACAGGAGCTATGGCTACACCTTC.

This clone has more than one count but fewer than ten. The chain employs TRBV4-2 and TRBJ1-6; 8 positions agree with TRBD1. Germline values: CDR1 LGHNA, CDR2 YNFKEQ. Unmatched junction bases numbered 9, after V lost 7 bases and J lost 7 bases. CDR3 length: 15 amino acids. The CDR3 protein is CASTEDRAINSPLHF. The CDR3 coding sequence is TGTGCCAGCACGGAGGACAGGGCGATAAATTCACCCCTCCACTTT.

This clone was observed a handful of times. The gene calls are TRBV4-1 and TRBJ2-1; tentative D call: TRBD2 (6 bases). The germline V gene encodes CDR1 MGHRA and CDR2 YSYEKL. The CDR3 loop spans 15 amino acids. Trimming removed 4 bases from V and 6 bases from J, with 16 bases in between. The CDR3 sequence is CASSLGSPAANEQFF. The CDR3 nucleotides read TGCGCCAGCAGCCTCGGGAGCCCCGCCGCCAATGAGCAGTTCTTC.

This clone was seen a few times. The chain has TRBV18 and TRBJ1-3, with TRBD1 identical over 8 bases. Germline loops: CDR1 KGHSH, CDR2 LQKENI. Germline trimming cut 3 bases from V and 4 bases from J; bases unmatched to any gene: 17. The length of the CDR3 is 19 residues. The CDR3 DNA reads as TGTGCCAGCTCACCTCGGGCCAAGAACCAGGGGGCCAGAGGAAACACCATATATTTT. Residues: CASSPRAKNQGARGNTIYF.

The rearrangement joins TRBV25-1 to TRBJ2-3, with D tentatively TRBD1 (5 bases). Germline-derived CDR1 and CDR2 are MGHDK and SYGVNS. Trimming took 7 bases from V and 6 from J, leaving 17 bases between them. CDR3 length equals 14 residues. The CDR3 region is CASTDTLPGDTQYF. In DNA form, the CDR3 reads TGTGCCAGCACGGACACACTTCCAGGGGATACGCAGTATTTT. The full variable domain, with the rest looked up from reference TRBV25-1 and TRBJ2-3, is EADIYQTPRYLVIGTGKKITLECSQTMGHDKMYWYQQDPGMELHLIHYSYGVNSTEKGDLSSESTVSRIRTEHFPLTLESARPSHTSQYLCASTDTLPGDTQYFGPGTRLTVL.